The entry below describes one TCR beta chain. This sample is part of a study of blood T cell repertoires in COVID-19. Study-wide context: Collection of acute and convalescent COVID-19 samples took place in the United States, Italy and Spain.

The germline V gene encodes CDR1 GTSNPN and CDR2 SVGIG (reference sequence). This CDR3 has 14 amino acids. After removal of 0 bases from V and 5 bases from J, the junction contained 5 bases not matched to a gene. Original methodology: It was from reference gene primer amplification that nucleated cell counts were estimated. The table came from immunoSEQ multiplex PCR; TCRdb's copy has only in-frame clones and leaves some out. That table gives V, J and clone size, and the DNA gave D and trimming. This table holds about 70,000 clones, 88% found once. Sequencing was done on a sample of peripheral blood. The chain employs TRBV30 and TRBJ2-5, with 8 bases aligning to TRBD2. This sequence originates from a human donor in a cohort sampled during active COVID-19. As DNA, the CDR3 is TGTGCCTGGAGTGTAAGCGGGAGAGGCGAGACCCAGTACTTC. Amino acids: CAWSVSGRGETQYF.